The entry below gives a single T cell receptor (beta chain) sequence along with its context. The trim removed 2 bases at V and 1 base at J, leaving 9 bases unmatched. Germline V gene lookup returns CDR1 MNHEY and CDR2 SMNVEV (reference sequence). The CDR3 spans 17 residues. The entry originates in a study of cytomegalovirus exposure and HLA in healthy donors. Only in-frame clones appear in the TCRdb table, and some are missing; sequencing was by immunoSEQ multiplex PCR. The sample lists approximately 110,000 clones; around 94% were seen once. This receptor was obtained from a woman aged 18-29 years in good health and CMV-seronegative. Sequencing input: PBMCs. The chain carries TRBV27 and TRBJ1-1, with TRBD1 matching over 8 bases. As DNA, the CDR3 is TGTGCCAGCAGTTTACAAAACAGGGGGTACCAGAACACTGAAGCTTTCTTT. It codes for CASSLQNRGYQNTEAFF.